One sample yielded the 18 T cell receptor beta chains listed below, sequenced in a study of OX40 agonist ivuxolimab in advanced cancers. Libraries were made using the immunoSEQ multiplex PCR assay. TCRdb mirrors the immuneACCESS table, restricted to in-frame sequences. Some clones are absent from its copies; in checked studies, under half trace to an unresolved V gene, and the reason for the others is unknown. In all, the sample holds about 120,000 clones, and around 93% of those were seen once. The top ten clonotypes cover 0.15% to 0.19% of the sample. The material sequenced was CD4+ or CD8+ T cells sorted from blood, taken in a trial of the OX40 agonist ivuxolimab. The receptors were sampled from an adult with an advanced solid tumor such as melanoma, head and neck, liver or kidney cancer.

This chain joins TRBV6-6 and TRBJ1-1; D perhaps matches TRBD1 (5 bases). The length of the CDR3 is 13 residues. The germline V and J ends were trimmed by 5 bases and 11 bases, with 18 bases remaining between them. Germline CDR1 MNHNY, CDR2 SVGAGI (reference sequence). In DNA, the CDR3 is TGTGCCAGCAGTCGAAGGGACCCCACGGGGGCTTTCTTT. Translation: CASSRRDPTGAFF.

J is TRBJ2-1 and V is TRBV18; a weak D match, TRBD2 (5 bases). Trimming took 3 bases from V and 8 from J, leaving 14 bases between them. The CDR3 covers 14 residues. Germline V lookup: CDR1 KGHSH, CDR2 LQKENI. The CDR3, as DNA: TGTGCCAGCTCACCCTCACTAGAATCGTATGAGCAGTTCTTC. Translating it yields CASSPSLESYEQFF.

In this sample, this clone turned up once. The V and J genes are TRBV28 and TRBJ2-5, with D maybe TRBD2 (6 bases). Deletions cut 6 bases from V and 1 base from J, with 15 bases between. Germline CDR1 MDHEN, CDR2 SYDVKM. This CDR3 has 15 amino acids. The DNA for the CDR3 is TGTGCCAGCAGGAAATCCTGGGGGGTCCAAGAGACCCAGTACTTC. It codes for CASRKSWGVQETQYF.

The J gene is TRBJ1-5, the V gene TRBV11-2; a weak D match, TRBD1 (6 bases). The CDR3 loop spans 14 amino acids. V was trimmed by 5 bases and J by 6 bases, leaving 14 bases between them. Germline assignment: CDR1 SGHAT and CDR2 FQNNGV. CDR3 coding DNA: TGTGCCAGCAGCCAGGGTGGGGGGCCTCAGCCCCAGCATTTT. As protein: CASSQGGGPQPQHF.

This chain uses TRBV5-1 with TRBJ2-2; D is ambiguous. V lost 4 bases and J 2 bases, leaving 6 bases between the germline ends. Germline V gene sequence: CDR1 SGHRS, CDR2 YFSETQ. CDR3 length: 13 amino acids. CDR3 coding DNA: TGCGCCAGCAGCAGGGTTAACACCGGGGAGCTGTTTTTT. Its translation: CASSRVNTGELFF.

Here the CDR3 DNA reads TGTGCCAGCGTGGGACAGAGCTTCTACAATGAGCAGTTCTTC. This gives the protein CASVGQSFYNEQFF. V gene TRBV6-1 combines with J gene TRBJ2-1; 7 nucleotides match TRBD1. CDR1 and CDR2 from the germline V gene are MNHNS and SASEGT. CDR3 length: 14 residues. The V gene end was trimmed by 8 bases and the J gene end by 3 bases; junction bases not matched to a gene: 7.

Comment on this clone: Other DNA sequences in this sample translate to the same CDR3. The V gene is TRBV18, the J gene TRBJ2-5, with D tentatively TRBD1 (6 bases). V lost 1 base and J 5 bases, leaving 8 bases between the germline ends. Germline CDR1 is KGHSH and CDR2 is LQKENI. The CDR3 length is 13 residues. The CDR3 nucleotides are TGTGCCAGCTCACCACAAAGGGGGGAGACCCAGTACTTC. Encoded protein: CASSPQRGETQYF.

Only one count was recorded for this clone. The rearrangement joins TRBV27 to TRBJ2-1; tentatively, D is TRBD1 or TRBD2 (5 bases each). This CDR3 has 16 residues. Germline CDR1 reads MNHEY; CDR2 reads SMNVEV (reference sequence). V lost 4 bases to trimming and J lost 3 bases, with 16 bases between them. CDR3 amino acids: CASSSLRQTNYNEQFF. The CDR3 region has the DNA TGTGCCAGCAGTTCCCTACGACAGACTAACTACAATGAGCAGTTCTTC.

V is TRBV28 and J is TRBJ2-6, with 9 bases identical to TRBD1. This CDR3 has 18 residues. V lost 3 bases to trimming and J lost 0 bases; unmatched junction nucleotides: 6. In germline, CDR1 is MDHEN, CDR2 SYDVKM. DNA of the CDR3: TGTGCCAGCAGTTTGAAGACAGGGGGTTACTCTGGGGCCAACGTCCTGACTTTC. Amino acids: CASSLKTGGYSGANVLTF.

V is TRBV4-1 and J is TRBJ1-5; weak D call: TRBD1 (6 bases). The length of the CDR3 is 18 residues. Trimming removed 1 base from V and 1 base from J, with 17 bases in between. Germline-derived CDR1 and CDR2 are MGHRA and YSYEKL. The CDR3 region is CASSQVPPGEASNQPQHF. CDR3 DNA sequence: TGCGCCAGCAGCCAAGTACCCCCAGGGGAAGCGAGCAATCAGCCCCAGCATTTT.

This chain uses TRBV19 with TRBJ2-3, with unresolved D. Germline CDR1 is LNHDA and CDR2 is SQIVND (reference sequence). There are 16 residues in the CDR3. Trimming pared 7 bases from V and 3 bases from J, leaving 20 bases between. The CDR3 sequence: CASTSDRVLRTDTQYF. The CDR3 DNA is TGTGCCAGTACGTCCGATCGGGTGCTTAGGACAGATACGCAGTATTTT.

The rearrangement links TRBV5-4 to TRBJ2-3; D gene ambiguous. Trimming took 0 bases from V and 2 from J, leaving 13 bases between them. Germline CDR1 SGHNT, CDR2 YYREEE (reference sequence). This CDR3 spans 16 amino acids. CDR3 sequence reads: CASSLDGAINTDTQYF. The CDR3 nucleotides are TGTGCCAGCAGCTTGGATGGTGCTATAAACACAGATACGCAGTATTTT.

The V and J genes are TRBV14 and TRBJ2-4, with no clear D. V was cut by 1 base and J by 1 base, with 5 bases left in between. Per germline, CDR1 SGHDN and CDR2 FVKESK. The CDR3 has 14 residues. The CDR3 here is CASSQAYAKNIQYF. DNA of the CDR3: TGTGCCAGCAGCCAAGCGTACGCCAAAAACATTCAGTACTTC.

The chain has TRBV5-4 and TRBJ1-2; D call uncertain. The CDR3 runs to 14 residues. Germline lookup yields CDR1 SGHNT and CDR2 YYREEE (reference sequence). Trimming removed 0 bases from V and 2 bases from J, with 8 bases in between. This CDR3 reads CASSLGAGNYGYTF. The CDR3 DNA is TGTGCCAGCAGCTTGGGGGCAGGCAACTATGGCTACACCTTC.

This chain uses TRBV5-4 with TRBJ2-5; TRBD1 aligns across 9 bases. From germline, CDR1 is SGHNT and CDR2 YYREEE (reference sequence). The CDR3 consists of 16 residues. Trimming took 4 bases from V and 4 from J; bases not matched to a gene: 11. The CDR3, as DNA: TGTGCCAGCAGCCATCCACGGACAGGGGCTGGAGAGACCCAGTACTTC. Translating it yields CASSHPRTGAGETQYF.

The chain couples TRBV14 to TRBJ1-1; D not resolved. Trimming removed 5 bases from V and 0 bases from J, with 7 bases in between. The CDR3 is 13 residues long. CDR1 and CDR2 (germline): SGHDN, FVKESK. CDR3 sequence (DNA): TGTGCCAGCAGCTCATATATGAACACTGAAGCTTTCTTT. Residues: CASSSYMNTEAFF.

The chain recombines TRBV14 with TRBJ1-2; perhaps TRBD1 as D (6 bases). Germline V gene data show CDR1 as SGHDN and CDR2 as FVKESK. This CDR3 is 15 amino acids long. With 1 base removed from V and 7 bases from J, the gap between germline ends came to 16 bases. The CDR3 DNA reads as TGTGCCAGCAGCCAAGGAGGGGGGATGTTCTTTGGCTACACCTTC. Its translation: CASSQGGGMFFGYTF.

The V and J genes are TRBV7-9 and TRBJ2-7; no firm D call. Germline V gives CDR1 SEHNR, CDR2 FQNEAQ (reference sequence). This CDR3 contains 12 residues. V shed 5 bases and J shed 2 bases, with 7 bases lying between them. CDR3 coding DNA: TGTGCCAGCAGCCCTAGAGCCTACGAGCAGTACTTC. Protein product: CASSPRAYEQYF. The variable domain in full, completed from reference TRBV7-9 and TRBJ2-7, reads DTGVSQNPRHKITKRGQNVTFRCDPISEHNRLYWYRQTLGQGPEFLTYFQNEAQLEKSRLLSDRFSAERPKGSFSTLEIQRTEQGDSAMYLCASSPRAYEQYFGPGTRLTVT.